In its sample, the clone carrying this T cell receptor beta chain was seen once. The antigen remains unidentified. CDR1 and CDR2 from the germline V gene are SGHNT and YENEEA. The CDR3 consists of 16 residues. The ends lost 3 bases at V and 5 bases at J; junction bases unmatched: 10. The PCR employed 60 Vbeta primers together with 13 Jbeta primers. Profiled with immunoSEQ multiplex PCR; TCRdb holds only in-frame clones, not every one. The sample consists of around 230,000 clones, 78% of them appearing once. This record belongs to a study of cytomegalovirus exposure and HLA in healthy donors. General study results and limits: CMV serostatus was the only recorded immune exposure for donors. The study flagged roughly 160 TCR beta chains as cytomegalovirus-associated. Presence/absence analyses treated sequencing depth as roughly uniform across donors. Reportedly, HLA-A and HLA-B alleles of most subjects were accurately predicted from TCR beta.

The TCR was taken from a boy aged 5-17 years in good health and CMV-seronegative. The chain links TRBV11-3 to TRBJ1-1, with TRBD1 matching over 9 bases. The sample taken for sequencing was PBMCs. CDR3 sequence: CASSLEKTGGRTEAFF. The CDR3 nucleotides are TGTGCCAGCAGCTTGGAAAAGACAGGGGGAAGGACTGAAGCTTTCTTT.